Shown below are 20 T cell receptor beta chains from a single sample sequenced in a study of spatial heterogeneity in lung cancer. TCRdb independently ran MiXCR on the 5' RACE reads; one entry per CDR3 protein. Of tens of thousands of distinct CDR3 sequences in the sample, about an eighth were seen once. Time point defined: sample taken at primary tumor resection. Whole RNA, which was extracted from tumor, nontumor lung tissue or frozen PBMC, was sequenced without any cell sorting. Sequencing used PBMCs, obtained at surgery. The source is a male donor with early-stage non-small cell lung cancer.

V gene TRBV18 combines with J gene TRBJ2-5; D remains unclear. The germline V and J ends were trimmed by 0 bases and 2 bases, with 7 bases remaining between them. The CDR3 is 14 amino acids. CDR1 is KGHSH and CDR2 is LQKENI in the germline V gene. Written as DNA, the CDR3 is TGTGCCAGCTCACCACCAGTGGTTCAAGAGACCCAGTACTTC. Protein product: CASSPPVVQETQYF. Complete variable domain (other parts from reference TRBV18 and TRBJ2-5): NAGVMQNPRHLVRRRGQEARLRCSPMKGHSHVYWYRQLPEEGLKFMVYLQKENIIDESGMPKERFSAEFPKEGPSILRIQQVVRGDSAAYFCASSPPVVQETQYFGPGTRLLVL.

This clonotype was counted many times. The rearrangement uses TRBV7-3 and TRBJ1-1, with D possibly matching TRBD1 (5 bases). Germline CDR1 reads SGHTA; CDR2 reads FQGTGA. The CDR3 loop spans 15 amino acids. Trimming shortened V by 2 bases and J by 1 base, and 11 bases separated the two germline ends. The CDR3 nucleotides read TGTGCCAGCAGCTTATACGCAGGGAAGAACACTGAAGCTTTCTTT. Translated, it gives CASSLYAGKNTEAFF. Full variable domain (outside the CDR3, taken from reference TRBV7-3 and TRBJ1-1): GAGVSQTPSNKVTEKGKYVELRCDPISGHTALYWYRQSLGQGPEFLIYFQGTGAADDSGLPNDRFFAVRPEGSVSTLKIQRTERGDSAVYLCASSLYAGKNTEAFFGQGTRLTVV.

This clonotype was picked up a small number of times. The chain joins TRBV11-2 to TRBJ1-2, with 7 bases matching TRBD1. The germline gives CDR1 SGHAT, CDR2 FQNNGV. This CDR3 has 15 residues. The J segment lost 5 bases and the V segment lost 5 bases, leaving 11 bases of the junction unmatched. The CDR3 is CASSLGTDPFYGYTF. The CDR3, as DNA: TGTGCCAGCAGCCTAGGGACAGATCCATTTTATGGCTACACCTTC.

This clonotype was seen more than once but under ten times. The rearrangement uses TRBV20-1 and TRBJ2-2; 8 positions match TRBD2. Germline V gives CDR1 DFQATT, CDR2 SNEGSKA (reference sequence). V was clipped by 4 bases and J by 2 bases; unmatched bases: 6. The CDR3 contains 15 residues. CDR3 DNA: TGCAGTGCTATGCCCGGGACTAGAAACACCGGGGAGCTGTTTTTT. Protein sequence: CSAMPGTRNTGELFF.

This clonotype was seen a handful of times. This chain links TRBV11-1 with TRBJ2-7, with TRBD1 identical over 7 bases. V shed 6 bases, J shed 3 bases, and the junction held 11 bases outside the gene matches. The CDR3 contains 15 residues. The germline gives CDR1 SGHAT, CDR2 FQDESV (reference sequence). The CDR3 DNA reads TGTGCCAGCAGATCCTCCACGGGACAGCTCTACGAGCAGTACTTC. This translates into CASRSSTGQLYEQYF.

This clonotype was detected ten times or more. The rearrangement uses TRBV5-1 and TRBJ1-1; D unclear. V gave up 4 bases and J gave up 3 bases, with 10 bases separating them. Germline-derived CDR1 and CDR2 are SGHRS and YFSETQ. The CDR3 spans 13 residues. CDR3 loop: CASSVSPDTEAFF. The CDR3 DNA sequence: TGCGCCAGCAGCGTCAGTCCCGACACTGAAGCTTTCTTT. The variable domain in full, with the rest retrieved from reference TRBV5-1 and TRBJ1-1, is KAGVTQTPRYLIKTRGQQVTLSCSPISGHRSVSWYQQTPGQGLQFLFEYFSETQRNKGNFPGRFSGRQFSNSRSEMNVSTLELGDSALYLCASSVSPDTEAFFGQGTRLTVV.

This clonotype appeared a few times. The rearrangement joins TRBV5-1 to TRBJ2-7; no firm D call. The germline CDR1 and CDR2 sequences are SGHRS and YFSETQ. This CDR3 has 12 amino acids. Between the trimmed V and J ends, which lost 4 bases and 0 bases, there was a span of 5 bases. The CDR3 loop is CASSINSYEQYF. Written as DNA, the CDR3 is TGCGCCAGCAGCATAAACTCCTACGAGCAGTACTTC.

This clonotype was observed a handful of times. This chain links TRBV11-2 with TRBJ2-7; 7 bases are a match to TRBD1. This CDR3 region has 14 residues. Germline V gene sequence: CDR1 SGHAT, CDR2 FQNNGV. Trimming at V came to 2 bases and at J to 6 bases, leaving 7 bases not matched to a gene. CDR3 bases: TGTGCCAGCAGCTTAAGACAGGGCTTTGGCGAGCAGTACTTC. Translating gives CASSLRQGFGEQYF.

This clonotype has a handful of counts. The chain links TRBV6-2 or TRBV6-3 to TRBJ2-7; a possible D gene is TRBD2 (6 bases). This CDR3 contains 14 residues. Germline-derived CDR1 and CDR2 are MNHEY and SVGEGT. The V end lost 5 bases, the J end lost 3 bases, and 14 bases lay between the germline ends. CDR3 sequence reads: CASSPAGPIYEQYF. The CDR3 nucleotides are TGTGCCAGCAGTCCCGCGGGACCGATCTACGAGCAGTACTTC.

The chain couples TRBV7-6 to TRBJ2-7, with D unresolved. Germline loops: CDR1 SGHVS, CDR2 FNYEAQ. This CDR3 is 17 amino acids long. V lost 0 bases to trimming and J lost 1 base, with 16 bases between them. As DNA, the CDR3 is TGTGCCAGCAGCTTAGCGTTGGAGAGCGCTATATCCTACGAGCAGTACTTC. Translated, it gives CASSLALESAISYEQYF. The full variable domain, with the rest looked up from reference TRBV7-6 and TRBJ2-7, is GAGVSQSPRYKVTKRGQDVALRCDPISGHVSLYWYRQALGQGPEFLTYFNYEAQQDKSGLPNDRFSAERPEGSISTLTIQRTEQRDSAMYRCASSLALESAISYEQYFGPGTRLTVT.

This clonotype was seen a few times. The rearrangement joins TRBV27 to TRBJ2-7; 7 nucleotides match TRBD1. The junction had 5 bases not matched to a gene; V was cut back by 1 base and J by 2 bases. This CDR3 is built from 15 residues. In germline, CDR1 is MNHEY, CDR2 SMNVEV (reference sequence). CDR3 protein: CASSLYPTGAYEQYF. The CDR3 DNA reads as TGTGCCAGCAGTTTATACCCTACAGGGGCCTACGAGCAGTACTTC.

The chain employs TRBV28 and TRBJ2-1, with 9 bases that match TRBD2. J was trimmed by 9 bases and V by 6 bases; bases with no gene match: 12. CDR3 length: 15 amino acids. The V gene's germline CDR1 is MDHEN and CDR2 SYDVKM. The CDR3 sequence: CASRKAGGQFSEQFF. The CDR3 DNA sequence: TGTGCCAGCAGGAAAGCGGGAGGCCAGTTTAGTGAGCAGTTCTTC.

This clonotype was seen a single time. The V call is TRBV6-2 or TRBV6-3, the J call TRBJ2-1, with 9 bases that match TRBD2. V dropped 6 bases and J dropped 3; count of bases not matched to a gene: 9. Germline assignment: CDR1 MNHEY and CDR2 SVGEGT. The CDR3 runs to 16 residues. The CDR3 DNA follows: TGTGCCAGCAGCCCCTCTTTAGCGGGAGACTACAATGAGCAGTTCTTC. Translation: CASSPSLAGDYNEQFF.

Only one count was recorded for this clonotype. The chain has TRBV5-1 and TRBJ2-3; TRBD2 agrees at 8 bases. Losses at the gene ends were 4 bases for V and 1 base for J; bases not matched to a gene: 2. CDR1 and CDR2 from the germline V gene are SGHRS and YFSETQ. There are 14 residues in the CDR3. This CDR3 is CASSTSGGTDTQYF. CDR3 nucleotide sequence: TGCGCCAGCAGCACTAGCGGAGGCACAGATACGCAGTATTTT.

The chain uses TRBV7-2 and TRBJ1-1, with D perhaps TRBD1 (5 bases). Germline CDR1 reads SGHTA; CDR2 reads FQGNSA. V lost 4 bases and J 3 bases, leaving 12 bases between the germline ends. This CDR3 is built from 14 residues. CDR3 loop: CASSSGTSYTEAFF. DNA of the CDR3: TGTGCCAGCAGCTCAGGGACTTCGTACACTGAAGCTTTCTTT.

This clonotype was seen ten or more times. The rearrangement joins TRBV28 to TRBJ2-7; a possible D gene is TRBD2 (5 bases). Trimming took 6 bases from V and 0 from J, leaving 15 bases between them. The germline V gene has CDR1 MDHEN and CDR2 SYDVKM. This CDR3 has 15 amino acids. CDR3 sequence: CASSPELEISYEQYF. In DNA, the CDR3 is TGTGCCAGCAGCCCAGAACTAGAGATCTCCTACGAGCAGTACTTC.

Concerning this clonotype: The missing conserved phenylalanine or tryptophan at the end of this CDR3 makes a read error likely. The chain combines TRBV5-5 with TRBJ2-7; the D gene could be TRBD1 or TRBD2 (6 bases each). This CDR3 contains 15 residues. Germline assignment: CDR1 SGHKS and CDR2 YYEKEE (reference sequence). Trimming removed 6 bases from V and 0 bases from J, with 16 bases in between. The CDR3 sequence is CASTDPGASSYEQYL. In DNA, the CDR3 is TGTGCCAGCACCGATCCGGGGGCTAGCTCCTACGAGCAGTACCTC.

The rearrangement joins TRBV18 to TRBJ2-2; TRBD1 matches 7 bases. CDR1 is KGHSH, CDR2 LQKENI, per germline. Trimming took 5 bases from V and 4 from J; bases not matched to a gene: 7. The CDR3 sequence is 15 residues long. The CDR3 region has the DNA TGTGCCAGCTCATCCAGCACAGGGGCCACCGGGGAGCTGTTTTTT. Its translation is CASSSSTGATGELFF.

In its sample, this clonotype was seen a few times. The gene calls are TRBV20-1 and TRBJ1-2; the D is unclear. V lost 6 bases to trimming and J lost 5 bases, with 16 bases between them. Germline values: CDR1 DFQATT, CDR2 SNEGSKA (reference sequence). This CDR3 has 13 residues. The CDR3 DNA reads TGCAGTGCAGAGTCGGACGGGTGGTATGGCTACACCTTC. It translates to CSAESDGWYGYTF.

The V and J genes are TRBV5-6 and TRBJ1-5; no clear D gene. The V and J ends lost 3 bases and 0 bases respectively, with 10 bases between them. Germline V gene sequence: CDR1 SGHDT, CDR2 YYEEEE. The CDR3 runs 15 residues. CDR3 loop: CASSWGAYSNQPQHF. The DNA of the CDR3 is TGTGCCAGCAGCTGGGGAGCCTATAGCAATCAGCCCCAGCATTTT.